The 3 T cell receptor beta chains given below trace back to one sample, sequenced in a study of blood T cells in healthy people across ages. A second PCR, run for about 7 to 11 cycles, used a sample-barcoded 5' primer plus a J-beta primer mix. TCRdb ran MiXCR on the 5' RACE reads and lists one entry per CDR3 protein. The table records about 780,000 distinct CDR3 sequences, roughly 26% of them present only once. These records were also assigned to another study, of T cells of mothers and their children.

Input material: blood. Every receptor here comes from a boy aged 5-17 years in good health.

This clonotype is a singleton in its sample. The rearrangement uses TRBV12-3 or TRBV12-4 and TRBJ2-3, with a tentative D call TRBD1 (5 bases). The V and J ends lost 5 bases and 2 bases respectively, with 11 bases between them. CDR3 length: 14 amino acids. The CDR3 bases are TGTGCCAGCAGTCTTGACAGAGACACAGATACGCAGTATTTT. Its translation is CASSLDRDTDTQYF.

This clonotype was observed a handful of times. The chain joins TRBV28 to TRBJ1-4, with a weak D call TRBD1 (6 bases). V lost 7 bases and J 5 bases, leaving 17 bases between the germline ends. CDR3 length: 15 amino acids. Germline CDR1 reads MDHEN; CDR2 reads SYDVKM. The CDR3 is CASTPLQGYNEKLFF. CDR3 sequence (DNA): TGTGCCAGCACCCCCTTACAGGGCTACAATGAAAAACTGTTTTTT.

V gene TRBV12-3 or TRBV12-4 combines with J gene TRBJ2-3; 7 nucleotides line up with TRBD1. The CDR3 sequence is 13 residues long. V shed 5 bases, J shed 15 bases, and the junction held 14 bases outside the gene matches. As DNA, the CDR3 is TGTGCCAGCAGTCAAGCTCTGGACAGGCTTCATTATTTT. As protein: CASSQALDRLHYF.